The T cell receptor beta chain under discussion was sequenced for a study of monozygotic twins with inflammatory bowel disease. General study results and limits: Twin concordance left repertoire similarity unchanged, with limited power a possible explanation for this lack of difference.

Eight separate reactions for every sample produced the cDNA. No DNA is given; TCRdb re-called the 5' RACE reads and lists each CDR3 protein once. The record lists approximately 85,000 distinct CDR3 sequences, of which the ten most abundant hold 6% to 9.5%. As concerns this clonotype: Its antigen remains unknown.

CDR1 and CDR2 (germline): SGHTA, FQGNSA. The CDR3 runs to 12 residues. The receptor's source is a human donor with ulcerative colitis or Crohn's disease, or a healthy co-twin of an affected twin (not recorded which). Material for sequencing was blood. This rearrangement joins TRBV7-2 to TRBJ1-2; the TCRdb call, TRBD1, lacks DNA for checking. The CDR3 sequence is CASSSDRGGYTF.